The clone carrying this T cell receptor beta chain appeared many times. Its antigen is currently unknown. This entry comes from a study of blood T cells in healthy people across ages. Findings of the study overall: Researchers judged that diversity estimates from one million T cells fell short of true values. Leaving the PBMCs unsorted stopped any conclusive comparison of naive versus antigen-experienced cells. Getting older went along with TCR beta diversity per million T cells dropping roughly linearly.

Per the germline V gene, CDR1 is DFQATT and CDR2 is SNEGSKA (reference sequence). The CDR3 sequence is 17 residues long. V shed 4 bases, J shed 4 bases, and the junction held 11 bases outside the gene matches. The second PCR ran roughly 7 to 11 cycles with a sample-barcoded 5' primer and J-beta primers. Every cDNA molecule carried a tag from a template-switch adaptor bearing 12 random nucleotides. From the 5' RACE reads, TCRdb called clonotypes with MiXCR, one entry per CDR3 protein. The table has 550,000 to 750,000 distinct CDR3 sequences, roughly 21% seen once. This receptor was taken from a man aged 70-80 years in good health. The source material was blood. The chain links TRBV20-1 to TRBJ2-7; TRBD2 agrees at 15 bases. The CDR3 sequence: CSAKPGLAGGIIYEQYF. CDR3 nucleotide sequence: TGCAGTGCTAAGCCGGGACTAGCGGGAGGAATTATATACGAGCAGTACTTC.